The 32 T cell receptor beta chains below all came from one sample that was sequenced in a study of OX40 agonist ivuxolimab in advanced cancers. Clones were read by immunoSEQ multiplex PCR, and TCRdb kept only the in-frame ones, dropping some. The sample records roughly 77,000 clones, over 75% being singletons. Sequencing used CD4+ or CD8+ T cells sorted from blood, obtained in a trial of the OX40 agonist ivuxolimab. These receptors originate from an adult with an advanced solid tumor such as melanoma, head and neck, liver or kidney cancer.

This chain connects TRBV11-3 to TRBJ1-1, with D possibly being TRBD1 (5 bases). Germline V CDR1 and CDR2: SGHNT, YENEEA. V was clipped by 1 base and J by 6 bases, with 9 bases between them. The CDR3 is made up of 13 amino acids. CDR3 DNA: TGTGCCAGCAGCTTAGTCGGGGGGGCTGAAGCTTTCTTT. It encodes CASSLVGGAEAFF.

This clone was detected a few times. The chain's CDR3 is CAWGLLGNQPQHF. CDR3 DNA sequence: TGTGCCTGGGGTTTACTGGGCAATCAGCCCCAGCATTTT. The chain combines TRBV30 with TRBJ1-5; D call uncertain. The CDR3 consists of 13 residues. CDR1 is GTSNPN, CDR2 SVGIG, per germline (reference sequence). The V and J ends lost 5 bases and 2 bases respectively, with 10 bases between them.

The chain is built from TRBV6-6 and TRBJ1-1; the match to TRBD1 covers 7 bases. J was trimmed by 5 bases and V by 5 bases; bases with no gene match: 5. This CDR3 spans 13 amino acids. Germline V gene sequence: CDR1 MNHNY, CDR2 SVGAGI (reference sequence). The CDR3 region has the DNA TGTGCCAGCAGTGTCAACAGGGGAACTGAAGCTTTCTTT. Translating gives CASSVNRGTEAFF.

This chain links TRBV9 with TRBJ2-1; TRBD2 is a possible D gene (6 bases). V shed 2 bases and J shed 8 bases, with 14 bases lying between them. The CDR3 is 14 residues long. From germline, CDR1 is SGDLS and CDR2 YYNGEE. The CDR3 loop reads CASSVFGGSHEQFF. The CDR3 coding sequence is TGTGCCAGCAGCGTGTTCGGGGGTTCCCATGAGCAGTTCTTC.

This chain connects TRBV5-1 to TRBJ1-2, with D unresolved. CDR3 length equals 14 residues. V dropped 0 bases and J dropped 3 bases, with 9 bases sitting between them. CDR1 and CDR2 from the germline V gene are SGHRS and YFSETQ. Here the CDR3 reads CASSLVVSDYGYTF. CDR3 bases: TGCGCCAGCAGCTTGGTGGTTTCCGACTATGGCTACACCTTC.

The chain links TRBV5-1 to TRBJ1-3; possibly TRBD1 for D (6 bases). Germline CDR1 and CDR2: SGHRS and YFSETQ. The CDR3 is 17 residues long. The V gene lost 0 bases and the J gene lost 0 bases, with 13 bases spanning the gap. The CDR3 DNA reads TGCGCCAGCAGCTTGGGGGCACAGGGCGACTCTGGAAACACCATATATTTT. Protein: CASSLGAQGDSGNTIYF.

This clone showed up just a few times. CDR3 amino acids: CASSLPGQVLYGYTF. CDR3 coding DNA: TGTGCCAGCAGCTTGCCGGGACAGGTTCTCTATGGCTACACCTTC. The chain is built from TRBV11-2 and TRBJ1-2; 8 positions match TRBD1. Germline trimming cut 3 bases from V and 4 bases from J; bases unmatched to any gene: 7. Looked up from germline, CDR1 is SGHAT and CDR2 is FQNNGV. This CDR3 comprises 15 residues.

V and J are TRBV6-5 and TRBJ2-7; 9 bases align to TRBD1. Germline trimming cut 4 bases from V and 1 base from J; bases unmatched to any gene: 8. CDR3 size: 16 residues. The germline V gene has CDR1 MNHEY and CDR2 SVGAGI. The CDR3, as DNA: TGTGCCAGCAGTTCACAGAGACAGGGGGGTTCCTACGAGCAGTACTTC. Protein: CASSSQRQGGSYEQYF.

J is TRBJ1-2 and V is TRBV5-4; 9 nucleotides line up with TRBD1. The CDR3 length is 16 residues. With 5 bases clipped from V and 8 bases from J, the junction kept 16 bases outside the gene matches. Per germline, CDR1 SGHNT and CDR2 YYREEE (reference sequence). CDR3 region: CASRETGGAAGGGYTF. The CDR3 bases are TGTGCCAGCAGGGAGACAGGGGGAGCCGCTGGGGGGGGCTACACCTTC.

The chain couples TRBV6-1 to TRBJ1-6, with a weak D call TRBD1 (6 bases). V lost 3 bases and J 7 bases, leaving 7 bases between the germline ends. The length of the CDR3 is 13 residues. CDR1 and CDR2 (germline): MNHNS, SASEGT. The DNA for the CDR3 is TGTGCCAGCAGTGACACAGGGAATTCACCCCTCCACTTT. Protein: CASSDTGNSPLHF.

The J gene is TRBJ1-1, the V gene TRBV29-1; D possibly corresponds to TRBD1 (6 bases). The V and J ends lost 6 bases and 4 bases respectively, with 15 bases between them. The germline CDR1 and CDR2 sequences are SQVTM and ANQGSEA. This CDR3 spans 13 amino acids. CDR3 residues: CSVNREEGTEAFF. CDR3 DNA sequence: TGCAGCGTAAACAGGGAAGAAGGCACTGAAGCTTTCTTT.

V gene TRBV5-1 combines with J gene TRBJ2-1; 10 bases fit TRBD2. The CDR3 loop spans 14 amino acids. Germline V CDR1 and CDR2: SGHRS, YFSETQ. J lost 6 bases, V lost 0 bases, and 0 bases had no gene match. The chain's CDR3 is CASSLEREGNEQFF. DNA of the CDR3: TGCGCCAGCAGCTTGGAGCGGGAGGGCAATGAGCAGTTCTTC.

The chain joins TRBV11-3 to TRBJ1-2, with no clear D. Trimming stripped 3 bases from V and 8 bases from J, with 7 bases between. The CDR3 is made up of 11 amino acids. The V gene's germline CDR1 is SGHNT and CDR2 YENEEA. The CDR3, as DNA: TGTGCCAGCAGCTTCCGGGAGGGCTACACCTTC. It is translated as CASSFREGYTF.

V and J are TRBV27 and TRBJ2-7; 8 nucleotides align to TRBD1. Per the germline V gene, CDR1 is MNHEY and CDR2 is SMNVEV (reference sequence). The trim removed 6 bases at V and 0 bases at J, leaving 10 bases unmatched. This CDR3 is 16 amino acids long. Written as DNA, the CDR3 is TGTGCCAGCAGCTTGACCGGGACAGGAATCTCCTACGAGCAGTACTTC. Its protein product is CASSLTGTGISYEQYF.

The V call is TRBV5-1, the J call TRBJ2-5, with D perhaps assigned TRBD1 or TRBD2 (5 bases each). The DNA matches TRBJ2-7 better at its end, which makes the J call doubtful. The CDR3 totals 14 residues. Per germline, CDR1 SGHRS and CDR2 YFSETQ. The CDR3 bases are TGCGCCAGCAGAATTACAGGAGGATCCTACGAGCAGTACTTC. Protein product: CASRITGGSYEQYF.

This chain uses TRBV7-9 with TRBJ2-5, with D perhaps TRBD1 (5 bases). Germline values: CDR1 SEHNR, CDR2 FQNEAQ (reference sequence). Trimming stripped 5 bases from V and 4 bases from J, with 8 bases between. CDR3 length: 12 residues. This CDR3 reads CASSPGLETQYF. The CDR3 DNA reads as TGTGCCAGCAGCCCAGGGTTAGAGACCCAGTACTTC.

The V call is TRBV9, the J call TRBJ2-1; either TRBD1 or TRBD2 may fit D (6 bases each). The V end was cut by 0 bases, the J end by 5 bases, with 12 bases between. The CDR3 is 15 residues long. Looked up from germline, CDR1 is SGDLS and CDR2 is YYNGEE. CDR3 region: CASSVGGGRHNEQFF. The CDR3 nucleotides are TGTGCCAGCAGCGTAGGAGGGGGGAGGCACAATGAGCAGTTCTTC.

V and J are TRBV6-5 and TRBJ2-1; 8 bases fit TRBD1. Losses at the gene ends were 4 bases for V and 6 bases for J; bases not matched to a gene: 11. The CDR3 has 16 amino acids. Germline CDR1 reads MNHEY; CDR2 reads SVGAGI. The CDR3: CASSSLGQGSGNEQFF. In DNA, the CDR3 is TGTGCCAGCAGTTCCCTCGGACAGGGATCGGGCAATGAGCAGTTCTTC.

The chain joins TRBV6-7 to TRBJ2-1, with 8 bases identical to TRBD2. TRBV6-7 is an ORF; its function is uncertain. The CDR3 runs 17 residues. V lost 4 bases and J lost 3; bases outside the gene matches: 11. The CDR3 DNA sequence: TGTGCCAGCAGTTCTAGGGAAGCGGGAGTTAACTACAATGAGCAGTTCTTC. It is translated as CASSSREAGVNYNEQFF.

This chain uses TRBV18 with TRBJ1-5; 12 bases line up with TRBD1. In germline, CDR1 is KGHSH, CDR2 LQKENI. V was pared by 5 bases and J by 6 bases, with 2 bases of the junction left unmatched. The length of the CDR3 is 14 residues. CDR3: CASSGTGGPQPQHF. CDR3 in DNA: TGTGCCAGCTCAGGGACAGGGGGCCCTCAGCCCCAGCATTTT. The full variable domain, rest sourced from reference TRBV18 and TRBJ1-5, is NAGVMQNPRHLVRRRGQEARLRCSPMKGHSHVYWYRQLPEEGLKFMVYLQKENIIDESGMPKERFSAEFPKEGPSILRIQQVVRGDSAAYFCASSGTGGPQPQHFGDGTRLSIL.

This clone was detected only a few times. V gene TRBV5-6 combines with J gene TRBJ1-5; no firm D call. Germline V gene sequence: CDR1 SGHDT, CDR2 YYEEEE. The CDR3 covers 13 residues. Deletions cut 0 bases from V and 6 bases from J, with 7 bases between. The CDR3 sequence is CASSLAGLQPQHF. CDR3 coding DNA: TGTGCCAGCAGCTTGGCAGGACTTCAGCCCCAGCATTTT.

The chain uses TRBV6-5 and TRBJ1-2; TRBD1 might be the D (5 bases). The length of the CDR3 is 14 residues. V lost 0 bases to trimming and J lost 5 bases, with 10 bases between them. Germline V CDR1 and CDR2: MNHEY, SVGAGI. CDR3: CASSYSARAYGYTF. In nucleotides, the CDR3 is TGTGCCAGCAGTTACTCGGCCAGGGCGTATGGCTACACCTTC.

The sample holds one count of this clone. CDR3 amino acids: CASSVGTNWSPLHF. Here the CDR3 DNA reads TGTGCCAGCAGCGTGGGGACAAATTGGTCACCCCTCCACTTT. The chain combines TRBV5-4 with TRBJ1-6; D might be TRBD1 (6 bases). The V gene's germline CDR1 is SGHNT and CDR2 YYREEE (reference sequence). With 4 bases removed from V and 10 bases from J, the gap between germline ends came to 15 bases. CDR3 length equals 14 residues.

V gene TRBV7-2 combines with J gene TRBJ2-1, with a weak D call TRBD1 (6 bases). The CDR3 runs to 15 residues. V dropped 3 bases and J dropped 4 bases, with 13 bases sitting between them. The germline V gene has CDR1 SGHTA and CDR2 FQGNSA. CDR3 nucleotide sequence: TGTGCCAGCAGCTTGGCCCAAGGACAGTACAATGAGCAGTTCTTC. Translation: CASSLAQGQYNEQFF.

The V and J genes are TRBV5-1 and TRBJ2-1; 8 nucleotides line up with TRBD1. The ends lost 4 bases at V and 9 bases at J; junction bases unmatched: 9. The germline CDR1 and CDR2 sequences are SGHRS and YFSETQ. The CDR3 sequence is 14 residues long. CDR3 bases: TGCGCCAGCAGCCCAGGGGGCGACATTGTTGAGCAGTTCTTC. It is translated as CASSPGGDIVEQFF.

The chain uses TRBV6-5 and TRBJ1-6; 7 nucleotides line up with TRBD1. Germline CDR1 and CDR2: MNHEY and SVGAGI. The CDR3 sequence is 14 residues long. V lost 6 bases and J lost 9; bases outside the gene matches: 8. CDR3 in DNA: TGTGCCAGCAGACAGGGGCAAGAAGGTTCACCCCTCCACTTT. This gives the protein CASRQGQEGSPLHF.

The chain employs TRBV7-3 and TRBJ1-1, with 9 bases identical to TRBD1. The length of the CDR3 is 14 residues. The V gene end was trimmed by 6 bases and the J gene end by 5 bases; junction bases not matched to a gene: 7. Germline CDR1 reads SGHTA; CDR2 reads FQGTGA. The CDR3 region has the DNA TGTGCCAGCAGGCCGAACAGGGGGCGGACTGAAGCTTTCTTT. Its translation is CASRPNRGRTEAFF.

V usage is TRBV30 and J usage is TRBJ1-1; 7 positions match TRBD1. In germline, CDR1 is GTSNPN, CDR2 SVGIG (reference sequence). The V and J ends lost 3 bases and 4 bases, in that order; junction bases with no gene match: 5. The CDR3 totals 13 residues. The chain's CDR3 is CAWRKPGGTEAFF. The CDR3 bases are TGTGCCTGGAGAAAACCAGGGGGCACTGAAGCTTTCTTT.

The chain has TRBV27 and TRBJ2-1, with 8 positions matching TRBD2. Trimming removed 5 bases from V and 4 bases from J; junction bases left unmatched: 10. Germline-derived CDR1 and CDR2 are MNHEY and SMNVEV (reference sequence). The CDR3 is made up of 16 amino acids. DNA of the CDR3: TGTGCCAGCAGTGTTGGGGCGACTAGCGCATACAATGAGCAGTTCTTC. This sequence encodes CASSVGATSAYNEQFF.

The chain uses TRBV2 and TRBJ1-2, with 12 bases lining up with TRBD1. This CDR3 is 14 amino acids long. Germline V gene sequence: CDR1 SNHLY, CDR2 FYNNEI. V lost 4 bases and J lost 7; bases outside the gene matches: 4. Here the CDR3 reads CASSAGTGGSGYTF. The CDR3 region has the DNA TGTGCCAGCAGTGCTGGGACAGGGGGCTCTGGCTACACCTTC.

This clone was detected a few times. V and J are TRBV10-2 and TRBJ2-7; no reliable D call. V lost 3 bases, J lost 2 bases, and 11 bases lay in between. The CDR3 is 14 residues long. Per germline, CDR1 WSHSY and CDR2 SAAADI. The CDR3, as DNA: TGCGCCAGCAGTGATCCTCTTAGGGCCTACGAGCAGTACTTC. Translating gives CASSDPLRAYEQYF.

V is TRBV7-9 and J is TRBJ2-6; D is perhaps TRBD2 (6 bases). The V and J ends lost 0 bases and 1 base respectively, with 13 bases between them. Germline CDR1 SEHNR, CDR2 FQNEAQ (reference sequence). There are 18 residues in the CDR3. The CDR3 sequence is CASSLAWGDRSGANVLTF. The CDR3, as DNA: TGTGCCAGCAGCTTAGCCTGGGGGGACCGTTCTGGGGCCAACGTCCTGACTTTC.